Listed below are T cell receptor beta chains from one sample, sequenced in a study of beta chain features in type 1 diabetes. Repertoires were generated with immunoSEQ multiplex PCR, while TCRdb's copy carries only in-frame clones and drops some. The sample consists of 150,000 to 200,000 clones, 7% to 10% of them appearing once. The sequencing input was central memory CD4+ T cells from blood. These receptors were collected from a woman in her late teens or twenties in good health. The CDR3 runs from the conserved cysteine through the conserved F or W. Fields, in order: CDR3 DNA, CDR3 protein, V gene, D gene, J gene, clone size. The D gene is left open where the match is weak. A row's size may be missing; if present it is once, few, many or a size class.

DNA: TGTGCCAGCAGCGTAGGGGTCAGGGTAAACACTGAAGCTTTCTTT
CDR3: CASSVGVRVNTEAFF
V: TRBV9
D: -
J: TRBJ1-1
size: -

DNA: TGTGCCATCAGTCAGAGACCCCGGGGGGGCCGCATCGCAGATACGCAGTATTTT
CDR3: CAISQRPRGGRIADTQYF
V: TRBV10-3
D: TRBD2
J: TRBJ2-3
size: -

DNA: TGTGCCAGCAGGCTAGCTCAGGAATACGCTGGCTACACCTTC
CDR3: CASRLAQEYAGYTF
V: TRBV6-5
D: -
J: TRBJ1-2
size: few

DNA: TGTGCCAGCAGCCAAGTCCGGGCCAGGGAAAATCAGCCCCAGCATTTT
CDR3: CASSQVRARENQPQHF
V: TRBV4-2
D: -
J: TRBJ1-5
size: few

DNA: TGTGCCAGCAGCTTAGTCGCAGGCGGGAGGTCGGGTGAGCAGTTCTTC
CDR3: CASSLVAGGRSGEQFF
V: TRBV7-9
D: TRBD2
J: TRBJ2-1
size: -

DNA: TGTGCCAGCAGTTCCCCCACAGGGACTGAAGCTTTCTTT
CDR3: CASSSPTGTEAFF
V: TRBV27
D: -
J: TRBJ1-1
size: -

DNA: TGTGCCAGCAGCTTATCCCTTTTAGATACGCAGTATTTT
CDR3: CASSLSLLDTQYF
V: TRBV7-8
D: -
J: TRBJ2-3
size: -

DNA: TGTGCCAGCAGCTCCCCGGGACAGGGAAACACCATATATTTT
CDR3: CASSSPGQGNTIYF
V: TRBV7-2
D: TRBD1
J: TRBJ1-3
size: many

DNA: TGTGCCAGCAGCCCGGTGGACAGGATGACTTTCTTT
CDR3: CASSPVDRMTFF
V: TRBV7-9
D: TRBD1
J: TRBJ1-1
size: -

DNA: TGTGCCAGTAGTATAGAATACTATCAGCCCCAGCATTTT
CDR3: CASSIEYYQPQHF
V: TRBV19
D: -
J: TRBJ1-5
size: few

DNA: TGTGCCAGCTCACCAAGCGCCAGCACAGATACGCAGTATTTT
CDR3: CASSPSASTDTQYF
V: TRBV18
D: -
J: TRBJ2-3
size: many

DNA: TGCGCCAGCAGCCAGGGAGCGGGACCGACCGGGGAGCTGTTTTTT
CDR3: CASSQGAGPTGELFF
V: TRBV5-1
D: TRBD2
J: TRBJ2-2
size: few

DNA: TGTGCCAGCTCACCACCGAACGGTTTCAACATTCAGTACTTC
CDR3: CASSPPNGFNIQYF
V: TRBV18
D: -
J: TRBJ2-4
size: -

DNA: TGTGCCAGCAGTGTTTCATACGAGCAGTACTTC
CDR3: CASSVSYEQYF
V: TRBV6-4
D: -
J: TRBJ2-7
size: -

DNA: TGTGCCAGCAGCTTAGTTTCCGGGACTAGCGGGGGGTACGAGCAGTACTTC
CDR3: CASSLVSGTSGGYEQYF
V: TRBV7-2
D: TRBD2
J: TRBJ2-7
size: few

DNA: TGCAGCGTCGCGGGGAGCAGGGCCGACACCGGGGAGCTGTTTTTT
CDR3: CSVAGSRADTGELFF
V: TRBV29-1
D: -
J: TRBJ2-2
size: -

DNA: TGTGCCAGCAGCTCAGGACTAGCGGGAACCTACGAGCAGTACTTC
CDR3: CASSSGLAGTYEQYF
V: TRBV5-4
D: TRBD2
J: TRBJ2-7
size: -

DNA: TGTGCCAGCAGCGACCCGACAGGGTCGAGGGCTGAAGCTTTCTTT
CDR3: CASSDPTGSRAEAFF
V: TRBV7-9
D: TRBD1
J: TRBJ1-1
size: -

DNA: TGTGCCAGCAGTAGAGAGCCGGGACAGGGGCTTAATGAGCAGTTCTTC
CDR3: CASSREPGQGLNEQFF
V: TRBV5-4
D: TRBD1
J: TRBJ2-1
size: -

DNA: TGTGCCAGTAGTGGGTTTGCGGCCGGGAATGAGCAGTTCTTC
CDR3: CASSGFAAGNEQFF
V: TRBV19
D: -
J: TRBJ2-1
size: -

DNA: TGTGCCAGCATGATGGCGGGAGCTTTATACGAGCAGTACTTC
CDR3: CASMMAGALYEQYF
V: TRBV6-1
D: TRBD2
J: TRBJ2-7
size: -

DNA: TGCGCCAGCAGCCAGGCTGTTGACGAGCAGTACTTC
CDR3: CASSQAVDEQYF
V: TRBV4-1
D: -
J: TRBJ2-7
size: -

DNA: TGTGCCAGCAGCGCCAAGCGGGAGGGCCTCGACGAGCAGTACTTC
CDR3: CASSAKREGLDEQYF
V: TRBV5-4
D: TRBD2
J: TRBJ2-7
size: -

DNA: TGTGCCAGCAGCCTTTGGACTAGCGGGGGGCGCACAGATACGCAGTATTTT
CDR3: CASSLWTSGGRTDTQYF
V: TRBV11-1
D: TRBD2
J: TRBJ2-3
size: few

DNA: TGTGCCAGCAGCCTCGCGCGATTGAACACTGAAGCTTTCTTT
CDR3: CASSLARLNTEAFF
V: TRBV7-3
D: -
J: TRBJ1-1
size: -

DNA: TGCGCCAGCAGCGGAATGGGACAGGGGGGGAACTATGGCTACACCTTC
CDR3: CASSGMGQGGNYGYTF
V: TRBV5-1
D: TRBD1
J: TRBJ1-2
size: -

DNA: TGTGCTAGTGGCCCAGATTCCGGGACAGGGGGCTGGTGGGAGCTGTTTTTT
CDR3: CASGPDSGTGGWWELFF
V: TRBV12-5
D: TRBD1
J: TRBJ2-2
size: -

DNA: TGTGCCAGCAGTGAGGGACAGCTAAACTACGAGCAGTACTTC
CDR3: CASSEGQLNYEQYF
V: TRBV2
D: TRBD1
J: TRBJ2-7
size: -

DNA: TGTGCCAGCAGCCTCAGGGGAGCTGAGGGTGAAAAACTGTTTTTT
CDR3: CASSLRGAEGEKLFF
V: TRBV7-6
D: -
J: TRBJ1-4
size: -

DNA: TGTGCCAGCATGAGGGAGCCCGATACCTACGAGCAGTACTTC
CDR3: CASMREPDTYEQYF
V: TRBV2
D: -
J: TRBJ2-7
size: -

DNA: TGTGCCAGTAGTCCATCCGGGACAGCATCCTACGAGCAGTACTTC
CDR3: CASSPSGTASYEQYF
V: TRBV19
D: TRBD1
J: TRBJ2-7
size: -

DNA: TGTGCCAGCAGCTTAATAGTAGCGGGATCCTACGAGCAGTACTTC
CDR3: CASSLIVAGSYEQYF
V: TRBV7-2
D: TRBD2
J: TRBJ2-7
size: -

DNA: TGTGCCAGCAGCTTATTAGCGGGGGGGCTGGATGAGCAGTTCTTC
CDR3: CASSLLAGGLDEQFF
V: TRBV5-6
D: TRBD2
J: TRBJ2-1
size: few

DNA: TGTGCCAGCAGCTTAGCGCTAACACAGACGTTGAACACTGAAGCTTTCTTT
CDR3: CASSLALTQTLNTEAFF
V: TRBV7-9
D: -
J: TRBJ1-1
size: -

DNA: TGCGCCAGCAGCCCCGGACAGGGGGGGAACTATGGCTACACCTTC
CDR3: CASSPGQGGNYGYTF
V: TRBV10-2
D: TRBD1
J: TRBJ1-2
size: -

DNA: TGTGCCAGCTACCGGGACAGGCTAAAGAATGAGCAGTTCTTC
CDR3: CASYRDRLKNEQFF
V: TRBV27
D: TRBD1
J: TRBJ2-1
size: few

DNA: TGTGCCATCAGTGACAACAGGGGACTGAACACTGAAGCTTTCTTT
CDR3: CAISDNRGLNTEAFF
V: TRBV10-3
D: TRBD1
J: TRBJ1-1
size: -

DNA: TGTGCCAGCAGCCCACAGCTGAACACTGAAGCTTTCTTT
CDR3: CASSPQLNTEAFF
V: TRBV11-3
D: -
J: TRBJ1-1
size: -

DNA: TGTGCCAGCAGTCCACAGGGAAACTATGGCTACACCTTC
CDR3: CASSPQGNYGYTF
V: TRBV6-5
D: -
J: TRBJ1-2
size: many

DNA: TGTGCCTGGAAGTCCGGGACAGGGGGCGATGAGCAGTTCTTC
CDR3: CAWKSGTGGDEQFF
V: TRBV30
D: TRBD1
J: TRBJ2-1
size: -

DNA: TGTGCCAGCTCATCGGAACCACAGGGCCCCAGGGATTTT
CDR3: CASSSEPQGPRDF
V: TRBV18
D: -
J: TRBJ2-3
size: -

DNA: TGTGCCAGCAGCTTCCTAGCGGCTTCCTCTGGGGCCAACGTCCTGACTTTC
CDR3: CASSFLAASSGANVLTF
V: TRBV5-4
D: TRBD2
J: TRBJ2-6
size: few

DNA: TGTGCCAGCAGTTACGCGGGACAGGGGATGTACGAGCAGTACTTC
CDR3: CASSYAGQGMYEQYF
V: TRBV6-5
D: TRBD1
J: TRBJ2-7
size: few

DNA: TGCGCCAGCACCGAGCCCGGGACAGATTACAACTATGGCTACACCTTC
CDR3: CASTEPGTDYNYGYTF
V: TRBV10-2
D: TRBD1
J: TRBJ1-2
size: -

DNA: TGTGCCAGTAGTGACAGGGAGGAGCAGTACTTC
CDR3: CASSDREEQYF
V: TRBV19
D: TRBD1
J: TRBJ2-7
size: few

DNA: TGCAGCGGGCGGGAGGGGCCCAACTATGGCTACACCTTC
CDR3: CSGREGPNYGYTF
V: TRBV29-1
D: -
J: TRBJ1-2
size: many

DNA: TGTGCCAGCGCAGGGGATGGCTACAATGAGCAGTTCTTC
CDR3: CASAGDGYNEQFF
V: TRBV2
D: -
J: TRBJ2-1
size: few

DNA: TGTGCCAGCAGCCAAGCCGGGACAGGGAGTGAAAAACTGTTTTTT
CDR3: CASSQAGTGSEKLFF
V: TRBV4-2
D: TRBD1
J: TRBJ1-4
size: few

DNA: TGCGCCAGCAGCCGGGGGGGCTCCTACAATGAGCAGTTCTTC
CDR3: CASSRGGSYNEQFF
V: TRBV5-1
D: TRBD2
J: TRBJ2-1
size: few

DNA: TGTGCCAGCAGTGGCCGAACTAGCGGGAGTTTTTACGAGCAGTACTTC
CDR3: CASSGRTSGSFYEQYF
V: TRBV6-1
D: TRBD2
J: TRBJ2-7
size: -

DNA: TGTGCCAGCAGTATTCGACAGGGGAGCTACGAGCAGTACTTC
CDR3: CASSIRQGSYEQYF
V: TRBV27
D: TRBD1
J: TRBJ2-7
size: -

DNA: TGCGCCAGCAGCCCTAGGGGGGGAGACATTCAGTACTTC
CDR3: CASSPRGGDIQYF
V: TRBV5-1
D: -
J: TRBJ2-4
size: few